This T cell receptor (beta chain) was recovered during a study of control samples from healthy donors and cancer patients. Method: immunoSEQ multiplex PCR; TCRdb's copy keeps in-frame clones and lacks some. The sample includes 71,000 or so clones, nearly 90% of them seen just once. CDR3 size: 13 residues. Trimming stripped 4 bases from V and 0 bases from J, with 2 bases between. Germline CDR1 KGHDR, CDR2 SFDVKD. The rearrangement links TRBV24-1 to TRBJ2-2; no clear D. Sequenced input: PBMCs. This TCR was recovered from a man aged 60 to 69 with lung cancer. The CDR3 DNA follows: TGTGCCACCAGTGAACCGAACACCGGGGAGCTGTTTTTT. Translating gives CATSEPNTGELFF.